This paragraph covers one T cell receptor beta chain sequence. Which antigen it targets is not known. No base quality values were provided; no much bigger clone lies one nucleotide off. Library preparation used the immunoSEQ multiplex PCR assay. For the multiplex PCR, a mixture combining 60 forward primers for TCR Vbeta segments and 13 reverse primers for TCR Jbeta segments was used. The CDR3 region of rearranged TCR beta genes was amplified from genomic DNA with a multiplex PCR assay. Amplified TCR beta libraries were sequenced as 87-base-pair reads on the Illumina HiSeq System. Per the source publication's procedure: A later analysis tallied roughly 78 million unique TCR beta chains across the 660 or so repertoires, and some 10 million of those chains were shared by two or more donors. Raw reads were error-corrected and collapsed into unique sequences with a nearest-neighbor algorithm that merged closely related sequences to remove PCR and sequencing errors. To assign V, D and J gene segments, CDR3 sequences were aligned to IMGT reference sequences. For a sequence to be retained, a match of at least six nucleotides to both a V gene segment and a J gene segment was required. Rearrangements were classified as productive when the CDR3 lacked stop codons and remained in frame with V and J, and all other rearrangements were classified as non-productive. CDR3 was defined according to IMGT convention as the region running from the second conserved V-encoded cysteine to the conserved J-encoded phenylalanine. Sequences without an unambiguous match to a single V gene segment were excluded from the earlier analysis of several hundred of the donors. An earlier analysis of several hundred of the donors called V segments functional above 56.7% productive rearrangements and segregating when the between-donor standard deviation exceeded 5%. A statistical classification framework was developed to diagnose cytomegalovirus status using the catalog of TCR beta chain sequences. V and J gene assignment, in a later analysis, came from comparing TCR nucleotide sequences with IMGT/GENE-DB human TR gene sequences. In a later analysis, CDR3 sequences and most-parsimonious VDJ recombination scenarios were assigned using the TCRdist pipeline. A later analysis defined each TCR beta chain by its CDR3 amino acid sequence plus V-gene family, and excluded reads lacking a unique V-gene family. A later analysis removed roughly 590 highly shared, low-generation-probability nucleotide sequences to deal with suspected cross-contamination and a sequencing artifact. A later analysis calculated a clonal expansion index for each public chain from normalized within-repertoire ranks of inferred template counts. In a later analysis, generation probabilities were computed using a VDJ recombination model fitted to out-of-frame rearrangements, and the results were checked against IGoR. A later analysis scored TCR-TCR, TCR-HLA and TCR-CMV co-occurrence with hypergeometric tests, applying a repertoire-size bias correction to TCR pairs. False discovery rates were estimated in a later analysis by permuting HLA or CMV assignments 20 times. In a later analysis, co-occurring TCRs were grouped using DBSCAN, with TCRdist sequence similarity added in when clustering inside HLA-allele-positive subsets. Repertoires with fewer than 30,000 or more than 120,000 public chains were left out of co-occurrence clustering, as were about 5 repertoires with anomalous nucleotide sharing. The immuneACCESS repertoire file appears here via TCRdb, limited to in-frame rearrangements. These files lack a portion of the clones; in checked studies, under half of the deficit traces to unresolved V genes, and the cause of the others is not known. V and J calls plus clone size are reproduced from that table; the DNA served to infer D and trimming. Counted in this sample were around 170,000 clones; roughly four fifths of them appeared once. The ten largest clones capture approximately 0.8% of the sample.

The cohort consisted of more than 650 healthy bone marrow donors. At the time of sampling, all cohort members were nominally healthy, though unrecorded immune exposures were likely present. The donor was CMV seronegative and was included in the group of under 450 seronegative cohort members. A peripheral blood sample was provided by each donor, and peripheral blood mononuclear cells were used for TCR beta sequencing. Genomic DNA was extracted from the blood cell samples with the Qiagen DNeasy Blood Extraction Kit. This record comes from a study of cytomegalovirus exposure and HLA in healthy donors (dated by TCRdb to the late 2010s). The study in broad terms: According to an earlier analysis of several hundred of the donors, 150 million to 200 million T cells yielded roughly 110 million unique TCR beta sequences and around 280 Gb of sequence data. About 280 gigabases of sequencing data and approximately 80 million unique TCR sequences were included in an early release covering over 600 HLA-typed donors. The genetic ancestry cluster associated with self-reported Caucasian donors included over 65% of the 300 to 400 genotyped donors. The study aimed to test whether signatures of past pathogen exposure could be identified by cataloging public T cell receptors. Using immunosequencing, the study profiled T cell repertoires from 500 to 800 subjects and related those repertoires to cytomegalovirus serostatus. Along with the approximately 700-subject first cohort, a separate validation cohort of over a hundred different subjects was used. The study combined high-throughput TCR immunosequencing, statistical association of individual TCRs with disease status, and machine learning to predict cytomegalovirus infection status. In a later analysis, previously published TCR beta repertoires from several hundred donors were re-analyzed and high-resolution HLA genotyping was added so that TCR occurrence patterns could be studied. In the later analysis, no new phenotypic data were used to find candidate immune exposures; instead, reliance was placed on TCR beta sequences and their occurrence across donors. An earlier analysis of around 580 of the donors used high-throughput TCR beta sequencing to judge whether each TCR beta V gene segment behaved as functional or pseudogenic. Donor age, sex, ethnicity and CMV serostatus were compiled alongside the repertoire data. Genome-wide SNP genotypes for about 60% of the roughly 670 donors were used in a later genetic analysis, which treated that subset as a discovery cohort. All discovery cohort repertoires had been generated using a single sequencing platform. Both class I and class II loci were covered by HLA typing, at four-digit resolution. Typing coverage varied by locus: roughly 629-630 donors for A, B, C, DRB1 and DQB1; roughly 500 for DQA1; more than 600 for DPA1; more than 450 for DPB1. Roughly five DR-DQ haplotypes were handled as single units for association and clustering because linkage in the cohort was strong. On average, around 240,000 unique TCR beta nucleotide sequences were sequenced per donor among a few hundred genotyped donors of the cohort, with roughly 19% of those sequences being non-productive.

On the study overall, not on this receptor specifically: A later genetic analysis associated a missense DCLRE1C variant with V-gene and J-gene trimming of TCR beta chains, and an independent cohort replicated the association. A later analysis reported that several top co-occurrence clusters appeared linked to parvovirus B19, influenza, CMV and Epstein-Barr virus. The classifier was reported to diagnose cytomegalovirus status with high specificity and sensitivity in both the original cohort and the validation cohort. About 17 rarely observed V segments, including chromosome 9 orphons, were excluded from the earlier analysis of approximately 500 of the donors because counts were too low. In an earlier analysis of roughly 560 of the donors, most TCR beta V segments were observed in productive rearrangements about 87% or about 30% of the time, broadly matching IMGT annotations. For the cohort, immune exposure information was limited to CMV serostatus. A later analysis found that TCR association rates varied across HLA loci, with DRB1 alleles showing the most associated TCRs and HLA-C alleles the fewest. Correlated functional status among segregating V segments might be attributable to linkage disequilibrium, but an unknown experimental factor could not be ruled out. This cohort had only TCR beta chains sequenced, and the lack of alpha or paired-chain data limited which features could be detected. A further reported finding was that TCR beta sequences accurately predicted the HLA-A and HLA-B alleles for most subjects in the first cohort. A group of highly shared sequence variants was considered likely to be a technical artifact of the sequencing pipeline. The study listed 164 TCR beta chains as associated with cytomegalovirus. When HLA alleles, especially DR and DQ, strongly co-occurred, attributing TCR associations to individual alleles was difficult. Because some donors lacked HLA typing at each locus, the association tests relied only on the typed subset. Three of the identified cytomegalovirus-associated TCR beta chains were confirmed in vitro to be specific for cytomegalovirus antigens. In a later analysis, some 18,000 TCR beta sequences were associated with specific HLA alleles at a false discovery rate of 0.05. The presence/absence analyses assumed that sequencing depth was roughly uniform across donors, and that assumption may not be true. A later analysis found that HLA-associated TCR beta chains were more clonally expanded and had lower generation probabilities than equally common non-associated chains. It was suggested by the authors that the approach could potentially be generalized to other disease states and immunological phenotypes. Most TCR sequences were seen in very few donors, while some public TCRs were found in many individuals. In a later analysis, most CMV-associated TCR beta chains were found to appear HLA-restricted, with HLA associations seemingly driven largely by CMV exposure. Because the 87-base-pair reads could not distinguish some IMGT-functional V segments, including TRBV6-2 and TRBV6-3, those segments were excluded. In a later genetic analysis, fewer N-insertions in productive TCRs were reported among donors in an Asian-associated ancestry cluster than the roughly 670-donor mean.

After removal of 2 bases from V and 4 bases from J, the junction retains 6 bases not matched to a gene. Taken from cysteine to phenylalanine, the CDR3 has 15 residues. Only the CDR3 region is kept as DNA, spanning 45 bases read in frame from base 1. CDR1 and CDR2, per the germline V gene, are SGHTA and FQGTGA. The rearranged segments are TRBV7-3 and TRBJ2-3, with TRBD2 matching 7 junction bases. The sequence came from a woman between 18 and 29 years old in good health and CMV-seronegative. What was sequenced was PBMCs. CDR3 protein: CASSLWGGSSDTQYF. The bases read TGTGCCAGCAGCTTATGGGGCGGGAGCTCAGATACGCAGTATTTT.